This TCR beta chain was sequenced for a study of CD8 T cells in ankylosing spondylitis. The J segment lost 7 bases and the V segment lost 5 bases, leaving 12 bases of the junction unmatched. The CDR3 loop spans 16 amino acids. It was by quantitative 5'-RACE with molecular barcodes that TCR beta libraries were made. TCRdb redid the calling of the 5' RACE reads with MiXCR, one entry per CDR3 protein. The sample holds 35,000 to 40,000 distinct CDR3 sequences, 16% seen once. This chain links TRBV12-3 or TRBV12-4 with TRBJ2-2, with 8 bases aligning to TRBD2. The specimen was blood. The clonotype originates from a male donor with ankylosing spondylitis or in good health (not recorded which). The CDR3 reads CASSPRGGGSVGELFF. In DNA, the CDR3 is TGTGCCAGCAGTCCCCGGGGGGGCGGTTCGGTCGGGGAGCTGTTTTTT.